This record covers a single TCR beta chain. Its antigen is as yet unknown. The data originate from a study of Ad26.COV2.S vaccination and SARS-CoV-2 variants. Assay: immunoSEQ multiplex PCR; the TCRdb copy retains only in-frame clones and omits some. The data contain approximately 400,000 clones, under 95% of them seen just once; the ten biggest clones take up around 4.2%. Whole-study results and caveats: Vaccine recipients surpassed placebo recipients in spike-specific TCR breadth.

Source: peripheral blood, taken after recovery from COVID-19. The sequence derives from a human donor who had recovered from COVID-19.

The CDR3 DNA is TGTGCCAGCAGTGAACAGGTGAGGGCCCAGCCCCAGCATTTT. Translated: CASSEQVRAQPQHF. The genes are TRBV2 and TRBJ1-5; D is undetermined. Germline loops: CDR1 SNHLY, CDR2 FYNNEI. The CDR3 is made up of 14 amino acids. V was shortened by 2 bases and J by 7 bases, with 12 bases between the two germline ends.